Below are 27 T cell receptor beta chains sequenced from a single sample in a study of blood T cell repertoires in COVID-19. Profiling relied on immunoSEQ multiplex PCR, and the TCRdb table lists in-frame clones only, not all of them. The sample carries roughly 250,000 clones, about 86% recorded once. Sequencing was carried out using peripheral blood. These receptors came from a man over 45 with active or convalescent COVID-19.

The rearrangement joins TRBV25-1 to TRBJ2-3, with a possible D match to TRBD1 (6 bases). The V and J ends lost 0 bases and 3 bases respectively, with 10 bases between them. The CDR3 covers 15 residues. CDR1 is MGHDK, CDR2 SYGVNS, per germline. In nucleotides, the CDR3 is TGTGCCAGCAGTGAATATAGCCAGGGGACAGATACGCAGTATTTT. Translating gives CASSEYSQGTDTQYF.

The V and J genes are TRBV6-2 or TRBV6-3 and TRBJ2-1, with 9 bases lining up with TRBD2. The length of the CDR3 is 15 residues. The V gene end was trimmed by 5 bases and the J gene end by 4 bases; junction bases not matched to a gene: 6. Germline V CDR1 and CDR2: MNHEY, SVGEGT. CDR3 amino acids: CASSLLAGSYNEQFF. For the CDR3, the DNA is TGTGCCAGCAGTCTTCTAGCGGGGAGTTACAATGAGCAGTTCTTC.

CDR3 sequence (DNA): TGTGCCAGCAGCCAACCGGACAGCAAAGAAGCTTTCTTT. Residues: CASSQPDSKEAFF. V gene TRBV3-1 (or the pseudogene TRBV3-2) combines with J gene TRBJ1-1; maybe TRBD1 (6 bases). CDR3 length equals 13 residues. Germline CDR1 is LGHDT and CDR2 is YNNKEL (reference sequence). The germline V and J ends were trimmed by 2 bases and 8 bases, with 12 bases remaining between them.

This clone appeared once. This chain connects TRBV19 to TRBJ2-7; TRBD2 is a possible D gene (6 bases). The germline V and J ends were trimmed by 1 base and 6 bases, with 19 bases remaining between them. Germline V gives CDR1 LNHDA, CDR2 SQIVND (reference sequence). The CDR3 sequence is 16 residues long. CDR3 bases: TGTGCCAGTAGTATAGTATTAGGAGGGGCGCGATCCGAGCAGTACTTC. It is translated as CASSIVLGGARSEQYF.

This rearrangement joins TRBV12-5 to TRBJ1-1; D not resolved. In germline, CDR1 is LGHNT, CDR2 FRNRAP. Trimming pared 6 bases from V and 5 bases from J, leaving 13 bases between. The CDR3 has 13 residues. CDR3 in amino acids: CASGPAPGTEAFF. CDR3 sequence (DNA): TGTGCTAGTGGCCCCGCCCCGGGGACTGAAGCTTTCTTT.

V is TRBV5-4 and J is TRBJ1-4, with D unresolved. V lost 3 bases, J lost 4 bases, and 13 bases lay in between. The CDR3 is 15 residues long. Looked up from germline, CDR1 is SGHNT and CDR2 is YYREEE (reference sequence). The CDR3 here is CASSSGWALNEKLFF. Here the CDR3 DNA reads TGTGCCAGCAGCTCTGGGTGGGCCCTTAATGAAAAACTGTTTTTT.

The chain is built from TRBV5-1 and TRBJ2-3; D possibly corresponds to TRBD2 (5 bases). Trimming removed 0 bases at V and 4 bases at J, with 6 bases between. The CDR3 totals 13 residues. The germline V gene encodes CDR1 SGHRS and CDR2 YFSETQ. DNA of the CDR3: TGCGCCAGCAGCTTGGTCGGGGCAGATACGCAGTATTTT. It encodes CASSLVGADTQYF.

The rearrangement joins TRBV3-1 (or the pseudogene TRBV3-2) to TRBJ2-5; 9 bases align to TRBD1. Looked up from germline, CDR1 is LGHDT and CDR2 is YNNKEL (reference sequence). The CDR3 is 15 amino acids. The ends lost 0 bases at V and 4 bases at J; junction bases unmatched: 3. This CDR3 reads CASSQDPGQGETQYF. The CDR3 nucleotides are TGTGCCAGCAGCCAAGATCCGGGACAGGGAGAGACCCAGTACTTC.

The chain carries TRBV30 and TRBJ1-3; D unclear. Deletions cut 3 bases from V and 1 base from J, with 28 bases between. The CDR3 is made up of 20 amino acids. Germline loops: CDR1 GTSNPN, CDR2 SVGIG (reference sequence). CDR3 protein: CAWSVFGGTKPRTSGNTIYF. The DNA for the CDR3 is TGTGCCTGGAGCGTATTTGGCGGAACCAAACCCCGTACTTCTGGAAACACCATATATTTT.

This clone has just a few counts. V is TRBV5-1 and J is TRBJ2-2; 12 nucleotides align to TRBD2. After removal of 4 bases from V and 7 bases from J, the junction contained 11 bases not matched to a gene. CDR3 size: 17 residues. Germline V CDR1 and CDR2: SGHRS, YFSETQ. The CDR3 sequence is CASSPGLAGTSGGELFF. The CDR3 DNA follows: TGCGCCAGCAGCCCCGGACTAGCGGGGACGTCTGGCGGGGAGCTGTTTTTT.

The chain couples TRBV14 to TRBJ1-2, with TRBD1 matching 9 bases. This CDR3 is 13 amino acids long. The ends lost 10 bases at V and 7 bases at J; junction bases unmatched: 10. Per the germline V gene, CDR1 is SGHDN and CDR2 is FVKESK. The CDR3 reads CANQDGDRAGYTF. In nucleotides, the CDR3 is TGTGCCAACCAGGATGGGGACAGGGCTGGCTACACCTTC.

The chain is built from TRBV7-9 and TRBJ1-2; 7 bases map to TRBD1. CDR1 and CDR2 (germline): SEHNR, FQNEAQ (reference sequence). CDR3 length: 14 amino acids. With V trimmed by 4 bases and J by 8 bases, 10 bases remained unmatched. CDR3 region: CASSSEGTAVGYTF. The CDR3 DNA reads TGTGCCAGCAGCTCAGAAGGGACAGCCGTCGGCTACACCTTC. Full variable domain (remainder filled in from reference TRBV7-9 and TRBJ1-2): DTGVSQNPRHKITKRGQNVTFRCDPISEHNRLYWYRQTLGQGPEFLTYFQNEAQLEKSRLLSDRFSAERPKGSFSTLEIQRTEQGDSAMYLCASSSEGTAVGYTFGSGTRLTVV.

The chain carries TRBV2 and TRBJ1-2; D perhaps matches TRBD1 (5 bases). The V end lost 6 bases, the J end lost 4 bases, and 12 bases lay between the germline ends. Germline V lookup: CDR1 SNHLY, CDR2 FYNNEI. CDR3 length: 13 residues. Here the CDR3 reads CASSPQVSYGYTF. The CDR3 DNA reads as TGTGCCAGCAGCCCACAGGTATCCTATGGCTACACCTTC.

This rearrangement joins TRBV5-4 to TRBJ2-7; D gene unclear. CDR1 SGHNT and CDR2 YYREEE come from the germline V gene (reference sequence). CDR3 length: 14 amino acids. Trimming pared 4 bases from V and 7 bases from J, leaving 18 bases between. The CDR3 nucleotides are TGTGCCAGCAGCCCCTCAGGATCGTACGTAGAGCAGTACTTC. Amino acids: CASSPSGSYVEQYF. The full variable domain, with the rest looked up from reference TRBV5-4 and TRBJ2-7, is ETGVTQSPTHLIKTRGQQVTLRCSSQSGHNTVSWYQQALGQGPQFIFQYYREEENGRGNFPPRFSGLQFPNYSSELNVNALELDDSALYLCASSPSGSYVEQYFGPGTRLTVT.

The V gene is TRBV6-1, the J gene TRBJ1-2; 9 bases align to TRBD1. Germline V CDR1 and CDR2: MNHNS, SASEGT. This CDR3 spans 15 amino acids. J was trimmed by 4 bases and V by 1 base; bases with no gene match: 4. The CDR3, as DNA: TGTGCCAGCAGTGAAGGGACAGGGGATCCCTATGGCTACACCTTC. Its translation is CASSEGTGDPYGYTF.

CDR3 amino acids: CASSQDISGGGTDTQYF. The CDR3 DNA reads as TGCGCCAGCAGCCAAGACATAAGCGGGGGGGGCACAGATACGCAGTATTTT. The chain recombines TRBV4-1 with TRBJ2-3, with 10 bases matching TRBD2. The trim removed 0 bases at V and 1 base at J, leaving 4 bases unmatched. The CDR3 length is 17 residues. CDR1 is MGHRA, CDR2 YSYEKL, per germline.

This clone was found once. J is TRBJ1-2 and V is TRBV14, with 7 bases identical to TRBD1. The CDR3 consists of 17 residues. Per the germline V gene, CDR1 is SGHDN and CDR2 is FVKESK. Trimming at V came to 4 bases and at J to 0 bases, leaving 11 bases not matched to a gene. CDR3 residues: CASSLRRQGGANYGYTF. Written as DNA, the CDR3 is TGTGCCAGCAGCCTTCGACGGCAGGGGGGTGCTAACTATGGCTACACCTTC.

A few counts support this clone. This chain uses TRBV3-1 (or the pseudogene TRBV3-2) with TRBJ1-2; no clear D gene. The CDR3 runs 12 residues. Trimming cost V 3 bases and J 8 bases, with 10 bases left between them. The V gene's germline CDR1 is LGHDT and CDR2 YNNKEL (reference sequence). CDR3 in DNA: TGTGCCAGCAGCCAGTCGGAGGCCGGCTACACCTTC. It specifies CASSQSEAGYTF.

As DNA, the CDR3 is TGCAGCGTCGCGCGGACAGGGAATTACAATGAGCAGTTCTTC. Encoded protein: CSVARTGNYNEQFF. This chain uses TRBV29-1 with TRBJ2-1; 8 nucleotides align to TRBD1. There are 14 residues in the CDR3. Germline loops: CDR1 SQVTM, CDR2 ANQGSEA. With V trimmed by 6 bases and J by 4 bases, 8 bases remained unmatched.

This clone has only a few counts. This chain joins TRBV19 and TRBJ1-2; no definite D call. The CDR3 sequence is 13 residues long. Deletions cut 7 bases from V and 6 bases from J, with 15 bases between. CDR1 and CDR2 (germline): LNHDA, SQIVND (reference sequence). CDR3 in DNA: TGTGCCAGTAAAAGGCGGGAGGAAGATGGCTACACCTTC. Translated, it gives CASKRREEDGYTF.

This chain links TRBV27 with TRBJ2-1, with TRBD2 identical over 8 bases. Germline CDR1 MNHEY, CDR2 SMNVEV (reference sequence). V was pared by 6 bases and J by 4 bases, with 14 bases of the junction left unmatched. This CDR3 has 17 amino acids. The CDR3, as DNA: TGTGCCAGCAGACCCCAATCGTCGGGGGGGCCTTACAATGAGCAGTTCTTC. Encoded protein: CASRPQSSGGPYNEQFF.

This clone appeared a few times. For the CDR3, the DNA is TGCGCCAGCATCCCCGGGGGAAGCGTAGAGACCCAGTACTTC. This encodes CASIPGGSVETQYF. This rearrangement joins TRBV10-1 to TRBJ2-5, with D tentatively TRBD2 (6 bases). CDR1 and CDR2 from the germline V gene are WNHNN and SYGVQD (reference sequence). The CDR3 sequence is 14 residues long. The V end was cut by 7 bases, the J end by 4 bases, with 16 bases between.

The chain carries TRBV6-2 or TRBV6-3 and TRBJ2-7; no clear D gene. Trimming shortened V by 1 base and J by 7 bases, and 5 bases separated the two germline ends. Germline V gene sequence: CDR1 MNHEY, CDR2 SVGEGT. The CDR3 has 11 amino acids. This chain's CDR3 is CASSYLTEQYF. DNA for the CDR3: TGTGCCAGCAGTTACTTGACTGAGCAGTACTTC.

This clone appeared a few times. The chain is built from TRBV24-1 and TRBJ1-2; D is possibly TRBD1 (5 bases). The germline V gene has CDR1 KGHDR and CDR2 SFDVKD. The germline V and J ends were trimmed by 4 bases and 0 bases, with 11 bases remaining between them. This CDR3 has 15 residues. CDR3 bases: TGTGCCACCAGTGACCCCAAGACAGCTAACTATGGCTACACCTTC. The encoded protein is CATSDPKTANYGYTF.

This CDR3 is CASVQGVYSNQPQHF. The CDR3 DNA reads as TGTGCCAGCGTTCAGGGGGTTTATAGCAATCAGCCCCAGCATTTT. The J gene is TRBJ1-5, the V gene TRBV6-5, with 7 bases lining up with TRBD1. The CDR3 extends over 15 amino acids. CDR1 is MNHEY, CDR2 SVGAGI, per germline. Losses at the gene ends were 8 bases for V and 0 bases for J; bases not matched to a gene: 7.

V and J are TRBV18 and TRBJ1-3; D gene ambiguous. Germline loops: CDR1 KGHSH, CDR2 LQKENI. The CDR3 length is 15 residues. V was pared by 2 bases and J by 0 bases, with 8 bases between. The CDR3 spells CASSPIGASGNTIYF. The CDR3 DNA sequence: TGTGCCAGCTCACCAATAGGAGCCTCTGGAAACACCATATATTTT. Filled out from reference TRBV18 and TRBJ1-3, the complete variable domain reads NAGVMQNPRHLVRRRGQEARLRCSPMKGHSHVYWYRQLPEEGLKFMVYLQKENIIDESGMPKERFSAEFPKEGPSILRIQQVVRGDSAAYFCASSPIGASGNTIYFGEGSWLTVV.

The chain carries TRBV30 and TRBJ1-1; 7 bases line up with TRBD1. This CDR3 has 15 amino acids. V gave up 0 bases and J gave up 7 bases; unmatched junction bases: 11. Germline CDR1 GTSNPN, CDR2 SVGIG (reference sequence). This CDR3 is CAWSVVGRGIVEAFF. In DNA form, the CDR3 reads TGTGCCTGGAGTGTAGTCGGCAGGGGGATTGTTGAAGCTTTCTTT.